The sequence of this T cell receptor beta chain was determined in a study of shared clonotypes between healthy human individuals. Overall study findings and caveats: Clonotypes that were shared across a handful of donors made up about 5.1% of naive CD4 clonotypes. Sampling covered nothing but blood. Tissue TCR repertoires likely differ from those found in blood.

Sequencing used immunoSEQ multiplex PCR; TCRdb keeps in-frame clones, though not all of them. The sample consists of around 1.9 million clones, 93% of them appearing once. With regard to this clone: The target antigen is unknown.

Terminally differentiated effector memory CD45RA+ cells were left out of the naive CD8 fraction, which was CD45RO-negative and positively selected for CCR7. Among the donors, all were Caucasian adults who lived in Nashville, Tennessee. The source of this sequence is a man between 18 and 29 years old in good health. Some clones in this sample may be carry-over from other donors' samples. The specimen sequenced was naive CD8+ T cells from PBMCs.

The CDR3 coding sequence is TGTGCCAGCAGCCAAGGGGTAAGAGATACGCAGTATTTT. Its translation is CASSQGVRDTQYF. This sequence joins TRBV4-2 and TRBJ2-3, with D unresolved. This CDR3 has 13 residues. V lost 1 base, J lost 5 bases, and 7 bases lay in between. CDR1 and CDR2 (germline): LGHNA, YNFKEQ.